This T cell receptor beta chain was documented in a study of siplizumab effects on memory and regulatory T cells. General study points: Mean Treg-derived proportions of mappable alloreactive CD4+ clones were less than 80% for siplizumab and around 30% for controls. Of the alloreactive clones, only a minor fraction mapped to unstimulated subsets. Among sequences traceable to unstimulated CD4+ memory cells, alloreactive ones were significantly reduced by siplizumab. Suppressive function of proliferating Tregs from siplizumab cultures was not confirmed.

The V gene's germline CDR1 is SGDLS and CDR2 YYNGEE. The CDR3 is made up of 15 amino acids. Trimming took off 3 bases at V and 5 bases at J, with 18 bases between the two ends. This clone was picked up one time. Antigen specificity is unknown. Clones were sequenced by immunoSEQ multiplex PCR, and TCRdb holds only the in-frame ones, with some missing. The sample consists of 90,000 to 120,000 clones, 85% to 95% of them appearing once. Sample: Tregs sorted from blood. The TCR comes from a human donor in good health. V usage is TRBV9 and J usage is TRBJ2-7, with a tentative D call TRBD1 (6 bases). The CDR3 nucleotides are TGTGCCAGCAGCGCCGGTCCAAACAGGGAGCACGAGCAGTACTTC. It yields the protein CASSAGPNREHEQYF.